This TCR beta chain stems from a study of siplizumab effects on memory and regulatory T cells. Findings and limits, study-wide: Memory cells that were CD4+ and unstimulated gave rise to alloreactive sequences, which siplizumab significantly reduced. Tregs proliferating in siplizumab cultures lacked confirmation of their suppressive function.

Germline V gene data show CDR1 as SGHRS and CDR2 as YFSETQ. CDR3 length equals 18 residues. V lost 1 base and J lost 0; bases outside the gene matches: 12. Each sample yielded about 96,000 assayed TCR templates. TCRdb's table, derived via immunoSEQ multiplex PCR, lists solely in-frame clones and lacks some. The top ten hold around 0.75% of the sample, which has approximately 110,000 clones, about 92% seen once. On this clone: Its antigen is unknown.

The J gene is TRBJ2-7, the V gene TRBV5-1; 8 bases match TRBD1. The sequencing sample was made of Tregs sorted from blood. This clonotype originated in a human donor in good health. The CDR3 DNA follows: TGCGCCAGCAGCTTGAATCCACCACGACAGGGGAGCTCCTACGAGCAGTACTTC. It encodes CASSLNPPRQGSSYEQYF.